The clone carrying this T cell receptor (beta chain) was observed at least ten times. Its antigen is still unknown. The CDR3 spans 16 residues. Germline V lookup: CDR1 SGHAT, CDR2 FQNNGV. Trimming took 0 bases from V and 0 from J; bases not matched to a gene: 1. PBMCs were collected from an approximately 9.2 ml volume of fresh peripheral blood. Researchers amplified the TCR beta CDR3 regions from RNA transcripts. The TCR CDR3 first-round RT-PCR relied on the HTBI primer set. A single record per CDR3 protein comes from TCRdb applying MiXCR to the multiplex PCR reads. The table shows 300,000 or so distinct CDR3 sequences, with about 21% occurring only once. This entry comes from a study of T cells in Graves' hyperthyroidism and ophthalmopathy. Overall study findings and caveats: In simple terms, a model built on 13 V-J features told ophthalmopathy apart from stable hyperthyroidism. The model identified upcoming ophthalmopathy a median 6.5 months ahead of onset.

The genes are TRBV11-2 and TRBJ2-3, with 9 positions matching TRBD2. The TCR sequence derives from a woman between 45 and 60 years old with Graves' hyperthyroidism. Sequencing input: blood. The CDR3 spells CASSLDLAGSTDTQYF. The DNA of the CDR3 is TGTGCCAGCAGCTTAGACCTAGCGGGAAGCACAGATACGCAGTATTTT.